A single sample gave rise to the 17 T cell receptor beta chains below, sequenced in a study of response to subunit inactivated influenza vaccine. TCRdb analysed the RT-PCR reads with MiXCR anew, one entry per CDR3 protein. The sample carries about 620,000 distinct CDR3 sequences, about 11% recorded once. The sequenced sample was PBMCs from blood, obtained on the day of vaccination. The source of these receptors is a man aged 50-60 years who received an inactivated influenza vaccine.

This chain links TRBV18 with TRBJ2-5; possible D gene TRBD1, 6 bases. Germline V gives CDR1 KGHSH, CDR2 LQKENI. V lost 2 bases and J 1 base, leaving 11 bases between the germline ends. CDR3 length: 15 residues. The CDR3 DNA sequence: TGTGCCAGCTCACCATCCGACAGGCTCCAAGAGACCCAGTACTTC. Translated, it gives CASSPSDRLQETQYF.

This clonotype came up many times. The V call is TRBV20-1, the J call TRBJ1-5; 8 bases align to TRBD1. The ends lost 3 bases at V and 0 bases at J; junction bases unmatched: 4. The CDR3 covers 15 residues. In germline, CDR1 is DFQATT, CDR2 SNEGSKA (reference sequence). CDR3 region: CSARGTGYSNQPQHF. The DNA for the CDR3 is TGCAGTGCTAGGGGGACAGGATATAGCAATCAGCCCCAGCATTTT.

V usage is TRBV24-1 and J usage is TRBJ2-5; D might be TRBD2 (6 bases). Germline V gene data show CDR1 as KGHDR and CDR2 as SFDVKD. V lost 1 base and J lost 5, with 13 bases in between. This CDR3 region has 15 residues. DNA for the CDR3: TGTGCCACCAGTGATTTAGGGGAGGAATCGGAGACCCAGTACTTC. Encoded protein: CATSDLGEESETQYF.

The CDR3 protein is CASSLSVMKRVTYNEQFF. CDR3 DNA sequence: TGTGCCAGCAGCCTAAGCGTAATGAAACGGGTTACCTACAATGAGCAGTTCTTC. V usage is TRBV7-3 and J usage is TRBJ2-1; D is unresolved. Germline V lookup: CDR1 SGHTA, CDR2 FQGTGA. The length of the CDR3 is 18 residues. The V end lost 5 bases, the J end lost 2 bases, and 22 bases lay between the germline ends.

The chain employs TRBV29-1 and TRBJ1-1; D remains ambiguous. The CDR3 loop spans 15 amino acids. The ends were cut back, 4 bases at V and 1 base at J, with 16 bases in the middle. The V gene's germline CDR1 is SQVTM and CDR2 ANQGSEA. In DNA form, the CDR3 reads TGCAGCGTTGCGCGGACGTTACTCAGGAACACTGAAGCTTTCTTT. As protein: CSVARTLLRNTEAFF.

CDR3 protein: CSARPGALNTEAFF. The DNA of the CDR3 is TGCAGTGCTAGACCGGGGGCATTGAACACTGAAGCTTTCTTT. This chain connects TRBV20-1 to TRBJ1-1; maybe TRBD1 (6 bases). The germline CDR1 and CDR2 sequences are DFQATT and SNEGSKA (reference sequence). This CDR3 comprises 14 residues. V dropped 2 bases and J dropped 0 bases, with 10 bases sitting between them.

V gene TRBV4-3 combines with J gene TRBJ2-5; the match to TRBD2 covers 9 bases. Trimming cost V 0 bases and J 0 bases; bases outside gene matches: 8. This CDR3 comprises 18 residues. CDR1 is LGHNA and CDR2 is YSLEER in the germline V gene. The CDR3 DNA reads TGCGCCAGCAGCCAAGATGAGAGTGCTAGCGGGGACCAAGAGACCCAGTACTTC. Amino acid sequence: CASSQDESASGDQETQYF.

This clonotype has just a few counts. The chain links TRBV11-2 to TRBJ2-7; 11 bases agree with TRBD2. The V gene's germline CDR1 is SGHAT and CDR2 FQNNGV. V dropped 8 bases and J dropped 2; count of bases not matched to a gene: 17. The CDR3 covers 18 residues. The CDR3 loop is CASAKKVPLAGGTYEQYF. DNA for the CDR3: TGTGCCAGCGCCAAAAAGGTACCTCTAGCGGGGGGAACCTACGAGCAGTACTTC.

This clonotype was picked up many times. The DNA is omitted, as the CDR3 cannot be located on it reliably, and the CDR3 follows TCRdb's listing. This chain links TRBV5-1 with TRBJ2-2. The CDR3 region is 14 residues in length, termini included. CDR1 is SGHRS, CDR2 YFSETQ, per germline. CDR3 in amino acids: CASSSSVSTGELFF.

This clonotype was seen ten or more times. The chain joins TRBV20-1 to TRBJ2-7; TRBD2 aligns across 13 bases. The CDR3 runs 13 residues. Germline loops: CDR1 DFQATT, CDR2 SNEGSKA (reference sequence). V shed 8 bases, J shed 9 bases, and the junction held 10 bases outside the gene matches. The CDR3 reads CSPEGTSGVVQYF. DNA of the CDR3: TGCAGTCCCGAGGGGACTAGCGGGGTAGTGCAGTACTTC.

This clonotype was found a few times. The V call is TRBV19, the J call TRBJ2-2; tentative D call: TRBD1 (6 bases). V was trimmed by 7 bases and J by 3 bases, leaving 9 bases between them. The CDR3 runs to 13 residues. Germline V CDR1 and CDR2: LNHDA, SQIVND (reference sequence). CDR3 bases: TGTGCCAGTATGAACAGGGACACCGGGGAGCTGTTTTTT. This sequence encodes CASMNRDTGELFF.

In regard to this clonotype: Relative to the germline gene, one junction end is altered; a read error may explain this. The V and J genes are TRBV16 and TRBJ1-1; D is uncertain. The CDR3 contains 13 residues. Germline V CDR1 and CDR2: KGHSY, FQNENV. The CDR3 nucleotides are TGTGCCAGCAGCCAATCGGGGAACACTGAAGCTATCTTT. As protein: CASSQSGNTEAIF.

There are many counts of this clonotype. The chain carries TRBV7-9 and TRBJ2-1, with D perhaps TRBD2 (5 bases). The CDR3 consists of 13 residues. V was clipped by 5 bases and J by 9 bases, with 14 bases between them. Germline loops: CDR1 SEHNR, CDR2 FQNEAQ (reference sequence). CDR3 sequence (DNA): TGTGCCAGCAGCCCCCTATCAGGACTTGAGCAGTTCTTC. This encodes CASSPLSGLEQFF. Together with reference TRBV7-9 and TRBJ2-1, the CDR3 gives the full variable domain: DTGVSQNPRHKITKRGQNVTFRCDPISEHNRLYWYRQTLGQGPEFLTYFQNEAQLEKSRLLSDRFSAERPKGSFSTLEIQRTEQGDSAMYLCASSPLSGLEQFFGPGTRLTVL.

There are many counts of this clonotype. The chain has TRBV6-5 and TRBJ2-1; TRBD1 matches 8 bases. There are 16 residues in the CDR3. Germline CDR1 and CDR2: MNHEY and SVGAGI. The V and J ends lost 5 bases and 7 bases, in that order; junction bases with no gene match: 13. The CDR3 DNA reads as TGTGCCAGCAGTCACCCCCGGGACAGGTGGGGGAATGAGCAGTTCTTC. It specifies CASSHPRDRWGNEQFF.

The V and J genes are TRBV28 and TRBJ2-3; 10 nucleotides line up with TRBD2. The germline CDR1 and CDR2 sequences are MDHEN and SYDVKM. CDR3 length equals 16 residues. Trimming cost V 4 bases and J 0 bases; bases outside gene matches: 4. CDR3 in amino acids: CASSSQRGGSTDTQYF. In nucleotides, the CDR3 is TGTGCCAGCAGTTCTCAGCGGGGGGGTAGCACAGATACGCAGTATTTT.

The chain combines TRBV7-2 with TRBJ2-7; TRBD1 matches 8 bases. J was trimmed by 2 bases and V by 4 bases; bases with no gene match: 10. CDR3 length: 16 amino acids. Looked up from germline, CDR1 is SGHTA and CDR2 is FQGNSA. The CDR3 here is CASSSARTGSPYEQYF. CDR3 DNA sequence: TGTGCCAGCAGCTCAGCACGGACAGGGAGCCCCTACGAGCAGTACTTC.

The chain joins TRBV24-1 to TRBJ2-3; 8 bases are shared with TRBD1. CDR1 is KGHDR and CDR2 is SFDVKD in the germline V gene. J gave up 0 bases and V 1 base, and 2 bases lay outside the gene matches. The CDR3 has 16 amino acids. The CDR3 bases are TGTGCCACCAGTGATTTCAGACAGGGGAGCACAGATACGCAGTATTTT. Encoded protein: CATSDFRQGSTDTQYF.